The clone carrying this T cell receptor (beta chain) appeared many times. Its specificity is not known. The source of the sample is a study of T cell repertoires in cytomegalovirus infection. TCRdb redid the calling of the reads with MiXCR, one entry per CDR3 protein. The sample includes some 940,000 distinct CDR3 sequences, around a third of them seen just once. The CDR3 runs to 15 residues. Per the germline V gene, CDR1 is SGHTA and CDR2 is FQGNSA. V was clipped by 1 base and J by 8 bases, with 15 bases between them. The chain couples TRBV7-2 to TRBJ2-1; a possible D gene is TRBD2 (5 bases). The sequences come from cultured CD8+ T cells from PBMCs, collected from culture after CMV antigen stimulation. The clonotype originates from a human donor in good health (CMV status not recorded). Some clones in this sample may be carry-over from other donors' samples. The CDR3: CASSLGYLDYDEQFF. The DNA for the CDR3 is TGTGCCAGCAGCTTAGGTTATTTAGACTATGATGAGCAGTTCTTC.